This T cell receptor (beta chain) was sequenced for a study of cytomegalovirus exposure and HLA in healthy donors. The CDR3 runs to 16 residues. V lost 3 bases and J lost 5; bases outside the gene matches: 6. Germline CDR1 reads KGHSH; CDR2 reads LQKENI. Produced via immunoSEQ multiplex PCR; TCRdb's table is partial and in-frame only. Of about 120,000 clones in the sample, about 85% were seen once. V usage is TRBV18 and J usage is TRBJ2-1, with TRBD2 identical over 11 bases. The origin of this receptor is a young man in good health and CMV-seropositive. The sample comprised PBMCs. The CDR3 region is CASSPGTSGLNNEQFF. In DNA, the CDR3 is TGTGCCAGCTCACCTGGGACTAGCGGACTCAACAATGAGCAGTTCTTC.